Presented here are 12 T cell receptor beta chains from one specimen sequenced in a study of cytomegalovirus exposure and HLA in healthy donors. PCR was performed using 60 Vbeta and 13 Jbeta primers. The assay was immunoSEQ multiplex PCR, and TCRdb's table has in-frame clones only and misses some. This table holds about 130,000 clones, approximately 83% found once. Source material: PBMCs. The receptors here all came from a middle-aged woman in good health and CMV-seropositive.

The genes are TRBV4-1 and TRBJ1-1; D is ambiguous. Germline V lookup: CDR1 MGHRA, CDR2 YSYEKL. The CDR3 has 15 residues. Trimming left V 4 bases short and J 0 bases short, with 12 bases between. CDR3 nucleotides: TGCGCCAGCAGCCCAATGCAGTTGATGAACACTGAAGCTTTCTTT. Translated, it gives CASSPMQLMNTEAFF.

CDR3 residues: CASSIGGLAGVKETQYF. CDR3 nucleotides: TGTGCCAGTAGTATCGGCGGACTAGCGGGAGTCAAAGAGACCCAGTACTTC. The chain links TRBV19 to TRBJ2-5, with 13 bases identical to TRBD2. Germline CDR1 and CDR2: LNHDA and SQIVND (reference sequence). Trimming removed 3 bases from V and 3 bases from J; junction bases left unmatched: 7. This CDR3 spans 17 amino acids.

The rearrangement joins TRBV5-6 to TRBJ1-5; D is undetermined. The V gene lost 0 bases and the J gene lost 2 bases, with 6 bases spanning the gap. The CDR3 totals 14 residues. Germline V lookup: CDR1 SGHDT, CDR2 YYEEEE. CDR3 nucleotides: TGTGCCAGCAGCTTGGCAGTGGGCAATCAGCCCCAGCATTTT. Protein: CASSLAVGNQPQHF.

The DNA for the CDR3 is TGTGCCAGCAGCTTAGGATGGGTGGTCGGCGGTCGGGAGCAGTACTTC. It is translated as CASSLGWVVGGREQYF. The rearrangement links TRBV7-2 to TRBJ2-7; no reliable D call. CDR3 length: 16 residues. CDR1 is SGHTA, CDR2 FQGNSA, per germline. Trimming removed 1 base at V and 7 bases at J, with 20 bases between.

This clone has more than one count but fewer than ten. The chain uses TRBV2 and TRBJ2-1; D uncertain. The CDR3 extends over 15 amino acids. V was clipped by 3 bases and J by 8 bases, with 17 bases between them. The germline V gene encodes CDR1 SNHLY and CDR2 FYNNEI. CDR3 residues: CASSDMVVPRYEQFF. CDR3 DNA: TGTGCCAGCAGTGACATGGTGGTCCCCCGGTATGAGCAGTTCTTC.

The chain has TRBV19 and TRBJ1-5, with 8 nucleotides matching TRBD1. Germline V gene lookup returns CDR1 LNHDA and CDR2 SQIVND (reference sequence). CDR3 length equals 13 residues. J gave up 6 bases and V 7 bases, and 5 bases lay outside the gene matches. The CDR3 is CASKDRDGQPQHF. CDR3 in DNA: TGTGCCAGTAAGGACAGGGATGGTCAGCCCCAGCATTTT.

The rearrangement uses TRBV9 and TRBJ1-5; D remains ambiguous. CDR3 size: 14 residues. Germline V lookup: CDR1 SGDLS, CDR2 YYNGEE. V lost 3 bases to trimming and J lost 4 bases, with 11 bases between them. The CDR3 DNA is TGTGCCAGCAGCGGCCCCGGTCCTAATCAGCCCCAGCATTTT. Its protein is CASSGPGPNQPQHF.

V gene TRBV7-9 combines with J gene TRBJ2-1; possible D gene TRBD2, 5 bases. With 5 bases removed from V and 5 bases from J, the gap between germline ends came to 19 bases. CDR1 and CDR2 (germline): SEHNR, FQNEAQ (reference sequence). This CDR3 contains 16 residues. Here the CDR3 reads CASSPDARGWDNEQFF. The CDR3 DNA is TGTGCCAGCAGCCCCGATGCCCGGGGATGGGACAATGAGCAGTTCTTC. Full variable domain (remainder filled in from reference TRBV7-9 and TRBJ2-1): DTGVSQNPRHKITKRGQNVTFRCDPISEHNRLYWYRQTLGQGPEFLTYFQNEAQLEKSRLLSDRFSAERPKGSFSTLEIQRTEQGDSAMYLCASSPDARGWDNEQFFGPGTRLTVL.

The chain couples TRBV14 to TRBJ2-4, with D maybe TRBD1 (5 bases). With 3 bases removed from V and 0 bases from J, the gap between germline ends came to 12 bases. The CDR3 length is 16 residues. Germline CDR1 is SGHDN and CDR2 is FVKESK. The CDR3 DNA sequence: TGTGCCAGCAGCCAGACAGAGGTGTTAGCCAAAAACATTCAGTACTTC. Protein sequence: CASSQTEVLAKNIQYF.

The chain carries TRBV6-4 and TRBJ2-2, with a weak D call TRBD1 (6 bases). The CDR3 covers 15 residues. The V gene lost 6 bases and the J gene lost 2 bases, with 13 bases spanning the gap. Germline CDR1 MRHNA, CDR2 SNTAGT. The CDR3 loop is CASSREGGNTGELFF. The CDR3 DNA reads TGTGCCAGCAGCCGAGAAGGGGGTAACACCGGGGAGCTGTTTTTT.

V gene TRBV4-1 combines with J gene TRBJ2-7; TRBD1 is a possible D gene (8 bases). This CDR3 is 14 amino acids long. Germline-derived CDR1 and CDR2 are MGHRA and YSYEKL. Trimming shortened V by 1 base and J by 6 bases, and 13 bases separated the two germline ends. This chain's CDR3 is CASSQVQGGREQYF. CDR3 coding DNA: TGCGCCAGCAGCCAAGTACAGGGGGGGCGCGAGCAGTACTTC.

This chain joins TRBV7-2 and TRBJ2-7, with D tentatively TRBD2 (5 bases). From germline, CDR1 is SGHTA and CDR2 FQGNSA. CDR3 size: 15 residues. V dropped 2 bases and J dropped 6 bases, with 17 bases sitting between them. This CDR3 is CASSLRASYLGEQYF. The CDR3 DNA sequence: TGTGCCAGCAGCTTAAGGGCTAGCTACCTCGGCGAGCAGTACTTC.